These T cell receptor beta chains were read from a single sample in a study of blood T cell repertoires in COVID-19. Sequencing used immunoSEQ multiplex PCR; TCRdb keeps in-frame clones, though not all of them. This sample has 200,000 to 300,000 clones, with approximately 86% found just once. The sample consisted of peripheral blood. These receptors were collected from a young man with active or convalescent COVID-19. The conserved cysteine and the conserved F or W are not part of the CDR3 here. D genes are given only for firm matches. Clone sizes are given selectively: once, few, many, or a class where the clone is expanded.

j_call clone_size d_call v_call cdr3_aa
TRBJ1-4 - - TRBV5-1 ASSREATNEKLF
TRBJ1-2 - TRBD1 TRBV4-3 ASSQDGTADSYGYT
TRBJ2-7 - - TRBV25-1 ASSAPGYEQY
TRBJ2-7 - - TRBV7-4 ASSLKLTRGTAYEQY
TRBJ2-2 - - TRBV4-2 ASSQEVGTSTGELF
TRBJ2-5 - - TRBV5-4 ASSETTGPRGTQY
TRBJ1-1 - TRBD1 TRBV12-3/TRBV12-4 ASSRQGNTEAF
TRBJ2-4 - TRBD1 TRBV23-1 ASSQSIGQGLAKNIQY
TRBJ1-2 - - TRBV9 ASSVGSGYGYT
TRBJ2-2 once TRBD2 TRBV7-7 ASSRTLAGGTGELF
TRBJ2-7 - TRBD2 TRBV19 ASSTGGYEQY
TRBJ2-7 - - TRBV7-2 ASSLLTVEEQY
TRBJ2-7 - TRBD1 TRBV6-5 ASSSRDSYEQY
TRBJ2-7 - - TRBV7-2 ASSLKLGLEQY
TRBJ1-1 - - TRBV7-6 ASSLEQDTEAF
TRBJ2-5 - TRBD2 TRBV3-1/TRBV3-2 ASSLKTSGGSETQY
TRBJ1-1 once TRBD1 TRBV6-2/TRBV6-3 ASSLRGTGGGTEAF
TRBJ1-1 - - TRBV5-1 ASSPSRGGYTEAF
TRBJ2-7 once TRBD2 TRBV9 ASSVNSGNYEQY
TRBJ2-2 - TRBD1 TRBV27 ASSQGDRIATGELF
TRBJ1-3 - TRBD1 TRBV4-1 ASSQEWDRAGNTIY
TRBJ2-5 - - TRBV11-2 ASSSGNSRETQY
TRBJ2-1 - TRBD2 TRBV10-1 ASSSEGSGVGYNEQF
TRBJ1-2 - - TRBV12-3/TRBV12-4 ASSQRNYGYT
TRBJ2-6 - TRBD1 TRBV19 ASSPEGAGANVLT
TRBJ2-1 - TRBD2 TRBV30 AWSIGSGAFSYNEQF